The present T cell receptor (beta chain) was sequenced within a study of cytomegalovirus exposure and HLA in healthy donors. Across the whole study: Among around 400 genotyped donors, more than 65% fell in the Caucasian-associated ancestry cluster. Study-level points and caveats: TCR beta chain V- and J-gene trimming was linked, in a later analysis, to a missense variant in DCLRE1C.

A remark on this clone: Its antigen is not known.

60 Vbeta and 13 Jbeta primers were used in PCR. TCRdb's table, derived via immunoSEQ multiplex PCR, lists solely in-frame clones and lacks some. Of roughly 140,000 clones listed, roughly four fifths are singletons. The CDR3 runs 13 residues. V lost 0 bases, J lost 5 bases, and 7 bases lay in between. Per germline, CDR1 MNHEY and CDR2 SVGAGI. V is TRBV6-5 and J is TRBJ1-2; D is ambiguous. The receptor was derived from a human donor in good health. The sequencing sample was made of PBMCs. Here the CDR3 reads CASSYSAAYGYTF. The CDR3 bases are TGTGCCAGCAGTTACTCGGCAGCGTATGGCTACACCTTC.